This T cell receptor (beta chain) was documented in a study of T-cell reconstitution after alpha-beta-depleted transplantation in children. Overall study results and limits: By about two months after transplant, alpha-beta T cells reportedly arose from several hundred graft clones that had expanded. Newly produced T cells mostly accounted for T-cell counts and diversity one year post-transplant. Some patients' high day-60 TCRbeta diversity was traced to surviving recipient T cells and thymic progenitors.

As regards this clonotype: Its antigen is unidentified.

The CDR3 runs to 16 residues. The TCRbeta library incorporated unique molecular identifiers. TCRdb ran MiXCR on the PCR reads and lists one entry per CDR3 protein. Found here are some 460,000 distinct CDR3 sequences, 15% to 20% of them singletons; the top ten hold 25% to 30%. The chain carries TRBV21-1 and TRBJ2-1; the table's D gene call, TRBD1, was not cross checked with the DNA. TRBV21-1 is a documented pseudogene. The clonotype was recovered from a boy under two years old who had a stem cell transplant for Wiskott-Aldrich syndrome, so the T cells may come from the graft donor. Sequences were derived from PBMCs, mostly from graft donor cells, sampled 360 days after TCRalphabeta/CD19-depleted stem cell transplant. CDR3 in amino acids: CASSTPTGPSYNEQFF. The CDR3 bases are TGTGCCAGCAGCACACCGACAGGGCCCTCTTACAATGAGCAGTTCTTC.